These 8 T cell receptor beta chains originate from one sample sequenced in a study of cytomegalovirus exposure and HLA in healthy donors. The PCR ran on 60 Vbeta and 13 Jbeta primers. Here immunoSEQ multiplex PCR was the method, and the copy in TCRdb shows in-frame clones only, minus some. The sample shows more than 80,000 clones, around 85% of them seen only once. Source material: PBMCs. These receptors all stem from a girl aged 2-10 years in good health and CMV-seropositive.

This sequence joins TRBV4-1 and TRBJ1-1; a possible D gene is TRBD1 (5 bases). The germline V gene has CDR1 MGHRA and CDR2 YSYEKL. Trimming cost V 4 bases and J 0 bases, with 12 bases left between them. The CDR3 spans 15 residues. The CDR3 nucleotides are TGCGCCAGCAGCCCTAAGGGGTACTTGAACACTGAAGCTTTCTTT. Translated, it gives CASSPKGYLNTEAFF.

CDR3 nucleotide sequence: TGTGCCAGCAGTGACGCTAGCGGGGCCAACGTCCTGACTTTC. Its protein product is CASSDASGANVLTF. V and J are TRBV25-1 and TRBJ2-6; D is perhaps TRBD2 (5 bases). CDR1 is MGHDK and CDR2 is SYGVNS in the germline V gene. The CDR3 runs 14 residues. V was pared by 3 bases and J by 4 bases, with 7 bases between.

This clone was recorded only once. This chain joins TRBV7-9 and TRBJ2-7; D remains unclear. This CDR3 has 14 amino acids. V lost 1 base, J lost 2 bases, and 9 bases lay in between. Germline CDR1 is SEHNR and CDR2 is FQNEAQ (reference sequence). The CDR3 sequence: CASSLDSNPYEQYF. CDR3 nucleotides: TGTGCCAGCAGCTTAGACAGCAATCCCTACGAGCAGTACTTC.

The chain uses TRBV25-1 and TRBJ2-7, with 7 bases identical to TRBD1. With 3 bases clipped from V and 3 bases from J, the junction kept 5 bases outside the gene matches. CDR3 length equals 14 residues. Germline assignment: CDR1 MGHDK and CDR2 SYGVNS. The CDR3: CASSDHWDSYEQYF. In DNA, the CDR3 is TGTGCCAGCAGTGATCATTGGGACAGCTACGAGCAGTACTTC.

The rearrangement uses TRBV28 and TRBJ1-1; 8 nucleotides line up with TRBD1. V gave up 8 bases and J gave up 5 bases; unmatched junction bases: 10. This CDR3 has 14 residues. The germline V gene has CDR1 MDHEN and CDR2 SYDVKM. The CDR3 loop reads CASRDRRGRTEAFF. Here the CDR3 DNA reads TGTGCCAGCCGGGACAGGCGCGGGAGAACTGAAGCTTTCTTT.

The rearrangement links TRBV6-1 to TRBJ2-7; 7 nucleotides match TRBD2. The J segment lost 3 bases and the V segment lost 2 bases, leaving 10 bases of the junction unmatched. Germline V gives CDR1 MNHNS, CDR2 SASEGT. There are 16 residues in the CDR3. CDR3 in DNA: TGTGCCAGCAGTGAACCCCGGTCTAGCGGTATCTACGAGCAGTACTTC. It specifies CASSEPRSSGIYEQYF.

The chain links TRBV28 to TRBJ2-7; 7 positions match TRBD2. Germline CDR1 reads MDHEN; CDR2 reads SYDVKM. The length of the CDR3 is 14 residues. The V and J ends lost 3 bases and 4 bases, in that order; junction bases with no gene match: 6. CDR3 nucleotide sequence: TGTGCCAGCAGTTTCGTACTAGCGCAGTACGAGCAGTACTTC. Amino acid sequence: CASSFVLAQYEQYF. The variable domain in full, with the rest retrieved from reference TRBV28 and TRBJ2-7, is DVKVTQSSRYLVKRTGEKVFLECVQDMDHENMFWYRQDPGLGLRLIYFSYDVKMKEKGDIPEGYSVSREKKERFSLILESASTNQTSMYLCASSFVLAQYEQYFGPGTRLTVT.

This CDR3 reads CAISYVRGTTEAFF. CDR3 sequence (DNA): TGTGCCATCAGCTATGTTCGGGGGACCACTGAAGCTTTCTTT. The genes are TRBV10-3 and TRBJ1-1; the D gene is possibly TRBD1 (5 bases). The CDR3 has 14 residues. CDR1 and CDR2 from the germline V gene are ENHRY and SYGVKD. Trimming shortened V by 6 bases and J by 4 bases, and 15 bases separated the two germline ends.